This T cell receptor (beta chain) was captured by sequencing in a study of blood T cell repertoires in COVID-19. Method: immunoSEQ multiplex PCR; TCRdb's copy keeps in-frame clones and lacks some. This sample has under 300,000 clones, with 82% found just once. The trim removed 0 bases at V and 5 bases at J, leaving 12 bases unmatched. Germline V gene data show CDR1 as SGHRS and CDR2 as YFSETQ. The length of the CDR3 is 18 residues. This receptor was identified in a woman aged 80 or over with active or convalescent COVID-19. Material for sequencing was peripheral blood. The chain joins TRBV5-1 to TRBJ2-5, with 11 bases lining up with TRBD2. The CDR3 DNA reads TGCGCCAGCAGCTTGGGGCCGGCTAGCGGGAGGCCGGGCGAGACCCAGTACTTC. Its protein product is CASSLGPASGRPGETQYF.